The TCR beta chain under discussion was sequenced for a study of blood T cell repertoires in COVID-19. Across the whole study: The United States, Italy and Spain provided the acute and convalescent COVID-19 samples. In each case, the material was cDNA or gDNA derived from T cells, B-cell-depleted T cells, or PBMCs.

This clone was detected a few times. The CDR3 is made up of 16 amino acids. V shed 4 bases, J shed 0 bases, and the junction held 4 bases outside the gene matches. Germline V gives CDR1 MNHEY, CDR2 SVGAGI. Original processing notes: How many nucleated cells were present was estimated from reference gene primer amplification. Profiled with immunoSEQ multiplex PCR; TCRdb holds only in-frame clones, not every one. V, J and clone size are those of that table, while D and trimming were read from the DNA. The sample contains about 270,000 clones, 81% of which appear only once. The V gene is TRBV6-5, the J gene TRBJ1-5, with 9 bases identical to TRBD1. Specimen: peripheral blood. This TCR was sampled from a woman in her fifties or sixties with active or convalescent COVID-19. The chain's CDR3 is CASSFGQGRSNQPQHF. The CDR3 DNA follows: TGTGCCAGCAGTTTCGGACAGGGGCGTAGCAATCAGCCCCAGCATTTT.